A single sample is the source of the 14 T cell receptor beta chains below, sequenced in a study of blood T cell repertoires in COVID-19. Data came from immunoSEQ multiplex PCR; TCRdb stores just in-frame clones and leaves some out. The repertoire holds 300,000 to 350,000 clones, approximately 89% seen once, with approximately 4.1% in the top ten. The sample comprised peripheral blood. The receptors were sampled from a woman aged 55-69 years with COVID-19, enrolled during active disease.

The chain couples TRBV10-3 to TRBJ2-1, with D hard to call. This CDR3 contains 15 residues. The germline V gene encodes CDR1 ENHRY and CDR2 SYGVKD. V lost 0 bases and J lost 4, with 10 bases in between. This CDR3 reads CAISESGGVYNEQFF. The CDR3 DNA is TGTGCCATCAGTGAGTCAGGCGGTGTATACAATGAGCAGTTCTTC.

As DNA, the CDR3 is TGTGCCAGCAGCCCGCTTGGGCAGCCCAATGAAAAACTGTTTTTT. This sequence encodes CASSPLGQPNEKLFF. The rearrangement links TRBV7-2 to TRBJ1-4; D call uncertain. Trimming stripped 5 bases from V and 5 bases from J, with 15 bases between. The CDR3 loop spans 15 amino acids. CDR1 and CDR2 from the germline V gene are SGHTA and FQGNSA.

This clone was seen only a few times. This chain uses TRBV5-1 with TRBJ1-2; a possible D gene is TRBD1 (6 bases). CDR3 size: 14 residues. Germline CDR1 reads SGHRS; CDR2 reads YFSETQ. Trimming took 1 base from V and 4 from J, leaving 11 bases between them. The chain's CDR3 is CASSLYREGYGYTF. DNA of the CDR3: TGCGCCAGCAGCTTGTACAGGGAGGGCTATGGCTACACCTTC.

The genes are TRBV5-1 and TRBJ1-1, with D maybe TRBD1 (6 bases). Germline V gives CDR1 SGHRS, CDR2 YFSETQ. This CDR3 contains 15 residues. V lost 4 bases and J lost 3, with 16 bases in between. As DNA, the CDR3 is TGCGCCAGCAGCGCGCCGACAGGAGGCTACACTGAAGCTTTCTTT. Its protein product is CASSAPTGGYTEAFF.

The chain has TRBV2 and TRBJ1-5, with TRBD1 matching over 7 bases. Germline V gives CDR1 SNHLY, CDR2 FYNNEI. This CDR3 is 15 amino acids long. Trimming removed 5 bases from V and 3 bases from J; junction bases left unmatched: 7. Written as DNA, the CDR3 is TGTGCCAGCAGTTCACAGGGGCCCCTCAATCAGCCCCAGCATTTT. This codes for CASSSQGPLNQPQHF.

The gene calls are TRBV12-3 or TRBV12-4 and TRBJ1-5; TRBD1 aligns across 8 bases. V lost 6 bases to trimming and J lost 5 bases; unmatched junction nucleotides: 3. CDR3 size: 13 residues. The CDR3 region is CASRLTGDQPQHF. The CDR3 nucleotides read TGTGCCAGCAGGCTGACAGGGGATCAGCCCCAGCATTTT.

V usage is TRBV19 and J usage is TRBJ2-3; tentatively, D is TRBD2 (6 bases). CDR1 LNHDA and CDR2 SQIVND come from the germline V gene (reference sequence). The CDR3 covers 18 residues. V was trimmed by 0 bases and J by 0 bases, leaving 16 bases between them. The DNA for the CDR3 is TGTGCCAGTAGTATAGATGGGGAGGACTGGATGAGCACAGATACGCAGTATTTT. It is translated as CASSIDGEDWMSTDTQYF.

For this clone: Its ends do not fully match the called genes, so a read error is possible. This CDR3 is also generated by other DNA sequences in the sample. J is TRBJ2-1 and V is TRBV5-1; the D gene is possibly TRBD2 (6 bases). CDR1 and CDR2 (germline): SGHRS, YFSETQ. The CDR3 loop spans 14 amino acids. The CDR3 protein is CASSFSGRTGEQFF. The CDR3 DNA sequence: TGCGCCAGCAGCTTTTCCGGACGGACGGGGGAGCAATTCTTC.

The chain couples TRBV7-2 to TRBJ1-2; the D gene is possibly TRBD1 (5 bases). V lost 1 base and J lost 4, with 10 bases in between. Germline CDR1 and CDR2: SGHTA and FQGNSA. CDR3 length: 14 residues. Written as DNA, the CDR3 is TGTGCCAGCAGCTTAGATGGGGGAGGCTATGGCTACACCTTC. This translates into CASSLDGGGYGYTF.

V is TRBV6-2 or TRBV6-3 and J is TRBJ2-1, with a weak D call TRBD2 (6 bases). Germline loops: CDR1 MNHEY, CDR2 SVGEGT. This CDR3 has 17 amino acids. Trimming stripped 2 bases from V and 1 base from J, with 15 bases between. The CDR3 loop reads CASSYGGISRSYNEQFF. The CDR3 DNA reads as TGTGCCAGCAGTTACGGGGGGATATCCAGATCCTACAATGAGCAGTTCTTC.

This sequence joins TRBV5-6 and TRBJ2-2; 7 bases fit TRBD1. The CDR3 has 15 amino acids. CDR1 and CDR2 (germline): SGHDT, YYEEEE. The V and J ends lost 2 bases and 3 bases, in that order; junction bases with no gene match: 4. CDR3 nucleotide sequence: TGTGCCAGCAGCTTCCGGGACAGCCACACCGGGGAGCTGTTTTTT. It encodes CASSFRDSHTGELFF.

V gene TRBV29-1 combines with J gene TRBJ1-1; D may be TRBD1 (5 bases). V was trimmed by 6 bases and J by 4 bases, leaving 15 bases between them. From germline, CDR1 is SQVTM and CDR2 ANQGSEA. CDR3 length: 13 amino acids. The DNA for the CDR3 is TGCAGCGTCCCTTCACAGGTTGGCACTGAAGCTTTCTTT. It codes for CSVPSQVGTEAFF.

This clone was seen only once. This chain links TRBV6-5 with TRBJ2-5; 7 nucleotides line up with TRBD1. CDR3 size: 12 residues. Trimming at V came to 5 bases and at J to 5 bases, leaving 2 bases not matched to a gene. Germline values: CDR1 MNHEY, CDR2 SVGAGI. DNA of the CDR3: TGTGCCAGCAGTAGGGGGCGCGAGACCCAGTACTTC. This encodes CASSRGRETQYF.

The chain joins TRBV7-3 to TRBJ1-6; 8 bases agree with TRBD1. This CDR3 region has 15 residues. The ends lost 2 bases at V and 8 bases at J; junction bases unmatched: 5. Germline CDR1 reads SGHTA; CDR2 reads FQGTGA. The CDR3 nucleotides are TGTGCCAGCAGCTTACAGGGGGCAAGTGATTCACCCCTCCACTTT. Translated, it gives CASSLQGASDSPLHF.